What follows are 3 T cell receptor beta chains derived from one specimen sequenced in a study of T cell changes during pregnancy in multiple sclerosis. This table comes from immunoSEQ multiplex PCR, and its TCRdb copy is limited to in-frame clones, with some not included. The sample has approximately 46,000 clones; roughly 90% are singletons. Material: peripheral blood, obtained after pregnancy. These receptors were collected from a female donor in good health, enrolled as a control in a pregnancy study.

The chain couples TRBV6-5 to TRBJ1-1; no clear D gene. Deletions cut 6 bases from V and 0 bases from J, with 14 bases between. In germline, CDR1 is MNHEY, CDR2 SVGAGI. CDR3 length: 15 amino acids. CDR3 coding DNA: TGTGCCAGCAGCCCCCTCGGTCTCCTGAACACTGAAGCTTTCTTT. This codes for CASSPLGLLNTEAFF.

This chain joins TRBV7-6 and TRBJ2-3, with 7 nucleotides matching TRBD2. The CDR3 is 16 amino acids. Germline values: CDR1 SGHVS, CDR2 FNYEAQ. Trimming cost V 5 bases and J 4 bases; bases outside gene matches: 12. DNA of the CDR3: TGTGCCAGCAGCCAGCCTCTAGCGGACCCCGCAGATACGCAGTATTTT. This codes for CASSQPLADPADTQYF.

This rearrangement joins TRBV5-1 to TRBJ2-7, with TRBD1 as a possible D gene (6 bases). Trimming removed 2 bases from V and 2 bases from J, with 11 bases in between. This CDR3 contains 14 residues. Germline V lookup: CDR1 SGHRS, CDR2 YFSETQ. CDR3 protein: CASSFNQGTYEQYF. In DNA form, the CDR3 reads TGCGCCAGCAGCTTTAACCAGGGGACCTACGAGCAGTACTTC.